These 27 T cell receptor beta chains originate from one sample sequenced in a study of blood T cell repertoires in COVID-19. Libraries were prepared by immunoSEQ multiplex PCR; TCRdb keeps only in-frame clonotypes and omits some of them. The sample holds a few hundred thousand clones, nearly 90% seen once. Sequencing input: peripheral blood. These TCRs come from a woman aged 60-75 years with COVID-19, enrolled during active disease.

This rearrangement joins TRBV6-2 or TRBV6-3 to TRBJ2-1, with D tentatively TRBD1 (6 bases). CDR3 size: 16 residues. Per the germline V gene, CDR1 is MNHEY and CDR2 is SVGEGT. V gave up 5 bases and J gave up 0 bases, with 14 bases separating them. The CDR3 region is CASSRHRVSSYNEQFF. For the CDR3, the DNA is TGTGCCAGCAGTAGACACAGGGTCAGCTCCTACAATGAGCAGTTCTTC.

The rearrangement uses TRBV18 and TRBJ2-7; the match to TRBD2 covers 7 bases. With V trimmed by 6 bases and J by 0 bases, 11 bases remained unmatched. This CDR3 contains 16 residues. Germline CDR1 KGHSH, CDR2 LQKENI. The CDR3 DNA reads TGTGCCAGCTCGACGATCCCGGGGGGAGACTCCTACGAGCAGTACTTC. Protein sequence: CASSTIPGGDSYEQYF.

The CDR3 nucleotides are TGTGCCAGCAGCGTAGCTCCGGACGGGGGAGAGCAGTACTTC. It is translated as CASSVAPDGGEQYF. The chain is built from TRBV9 and TRBJ2-7; the D gene is possibly TRBD2 (6 bases). The germline gives CDR1 SGDLS, CDR2 YYNGEE. This CDR3 has 14 residues. V was clipped by 0 bases and J by 7 bases, with 14 bases between them.

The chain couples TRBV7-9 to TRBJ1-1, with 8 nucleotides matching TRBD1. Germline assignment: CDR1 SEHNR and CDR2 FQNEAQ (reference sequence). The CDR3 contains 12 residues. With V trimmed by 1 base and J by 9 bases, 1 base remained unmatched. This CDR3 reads CASSLDRGKAFF. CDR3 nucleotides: TGTGCCAGCAGCTTAGACAGGGGGAAAGCTTTCTTT. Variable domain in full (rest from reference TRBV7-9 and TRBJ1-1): DTGVSQNPRHKITKRGQNVTFRCDPISEHNRLYWYRQTLGQGPEFLTYFQNEAQLEKSRLLSDRFSAERPKGSFSTLEIQRTEQGDSAMYLCASSLDRGKAFFGQGTRLTVV.

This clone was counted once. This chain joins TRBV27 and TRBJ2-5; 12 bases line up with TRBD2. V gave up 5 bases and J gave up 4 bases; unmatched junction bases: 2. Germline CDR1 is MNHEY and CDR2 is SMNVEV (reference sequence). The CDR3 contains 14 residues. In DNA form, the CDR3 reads TGTGCCAGCAGTGCACTAGCGGGGGGAGAGACCCAGTACTTC. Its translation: CASSALAGGETQYF.

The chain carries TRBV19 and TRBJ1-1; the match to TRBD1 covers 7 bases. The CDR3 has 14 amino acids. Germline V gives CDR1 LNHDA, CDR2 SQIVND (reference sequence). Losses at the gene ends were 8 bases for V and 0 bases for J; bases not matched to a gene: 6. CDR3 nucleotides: TGTGCCAGTTTAAAAACAGGGGTGAACACTGAAGCTTTCTTT. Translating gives CASLKTGVNTEAFF. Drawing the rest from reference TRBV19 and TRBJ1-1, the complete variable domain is DGGITQSPKYLFRKEGQNVTLSCEQNLNHDAMYWYRQDPGQGLRLIYYSQIVNDFQKGDIAEGYSVSREKKESFPLTVTSAQKNPTAFYLCASLKTGVNTEAFFGQGTRLTVV.

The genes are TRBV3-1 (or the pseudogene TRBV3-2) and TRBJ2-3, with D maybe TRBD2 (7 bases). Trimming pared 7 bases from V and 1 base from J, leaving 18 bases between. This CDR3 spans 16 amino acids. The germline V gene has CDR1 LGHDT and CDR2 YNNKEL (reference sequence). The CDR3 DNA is TGTGCCAGCACCGCTCTCGGGGGGCGGGGCACAGATACGCAGTATTTT. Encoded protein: CASTALGGRGTDTQYF.

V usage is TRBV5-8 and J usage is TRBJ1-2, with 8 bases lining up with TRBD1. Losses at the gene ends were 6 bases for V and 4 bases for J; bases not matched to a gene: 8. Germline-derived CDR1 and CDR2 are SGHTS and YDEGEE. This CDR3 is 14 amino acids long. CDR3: CASTLGQGLYGYTF. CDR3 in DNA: TGTGCCAGCACCTTAGGACAGGGCCTCTATGGCTACACCTTC.

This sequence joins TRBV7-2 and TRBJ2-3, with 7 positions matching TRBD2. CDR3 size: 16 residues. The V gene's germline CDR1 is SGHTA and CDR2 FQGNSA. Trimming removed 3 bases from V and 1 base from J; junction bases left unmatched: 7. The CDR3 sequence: CASSFVAAGGTDTQYF. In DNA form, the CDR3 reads TGTGCCAGCAGCTTCGTCGCTGCGGGGGGCACAGATACGCAGTATTTT.

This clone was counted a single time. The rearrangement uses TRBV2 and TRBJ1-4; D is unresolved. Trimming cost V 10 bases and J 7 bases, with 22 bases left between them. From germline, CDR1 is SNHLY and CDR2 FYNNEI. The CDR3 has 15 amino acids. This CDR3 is CATKLDRNTGEKLFF. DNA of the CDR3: TGTGCCACCAAGCTAGACCGGAACACTGGTGAAAAACTGTTTTTT.

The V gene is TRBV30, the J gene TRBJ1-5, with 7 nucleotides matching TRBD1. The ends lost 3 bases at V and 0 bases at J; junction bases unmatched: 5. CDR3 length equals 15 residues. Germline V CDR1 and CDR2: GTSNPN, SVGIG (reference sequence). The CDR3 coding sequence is TGTGCCTGGAGCGCCGGGACAGCTAGCAATCAGCCCCAGCATTTT. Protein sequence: CAWSAGTASNQPQHF.

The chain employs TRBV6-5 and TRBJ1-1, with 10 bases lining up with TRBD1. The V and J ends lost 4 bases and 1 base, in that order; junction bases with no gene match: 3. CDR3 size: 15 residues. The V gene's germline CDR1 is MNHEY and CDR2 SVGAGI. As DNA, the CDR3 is TGTGCCAGCAGTTGGACAGGGGGAGGGAACACTGAAGCTTTCTTT. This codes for CASSWTGGGNTEAFF.

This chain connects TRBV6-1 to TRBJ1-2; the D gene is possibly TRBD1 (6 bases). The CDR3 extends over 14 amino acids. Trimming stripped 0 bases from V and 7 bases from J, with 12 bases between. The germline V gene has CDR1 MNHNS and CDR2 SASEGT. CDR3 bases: TGTGCCAGCAGTGAAGCATCAGGGGCCCGTGGCTACACCTTC. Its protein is CASSEASGARGYTF.

CDR3 region: CASSQDLTSTNYGYTF. DNA of the CDR3: TGTGCCAGCAGCCAAGACCTGACAAGTACTAACTATGGCTACACCTTC. The chain couples TRBV4-2 to TRBJ1-2; no clear D. The CDR3 totals 16 residues. Trimming stripped 0 bases from V and 0 bases from J, with 11 bases between. The V gene's germline CDR1 is LGHNA and CDR2 YNFKEQ.

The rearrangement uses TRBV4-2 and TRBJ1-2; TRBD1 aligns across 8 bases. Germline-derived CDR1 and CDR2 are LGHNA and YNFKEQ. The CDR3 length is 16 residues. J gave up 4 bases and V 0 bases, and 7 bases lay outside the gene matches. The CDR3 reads CASSQDRTGGFYGYTF. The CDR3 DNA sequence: TGTGCCAGCAGCCAAGATCGCACAGGGGGATTCTATGGCTACACCTTC.

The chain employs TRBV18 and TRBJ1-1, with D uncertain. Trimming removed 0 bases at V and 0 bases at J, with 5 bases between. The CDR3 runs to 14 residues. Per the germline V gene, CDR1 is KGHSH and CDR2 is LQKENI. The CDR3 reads CASSPPTVNTEAFF. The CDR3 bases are TGTGCCAGCTCACCACCAACGGTGAACACTGAAGCTTTCTTT.

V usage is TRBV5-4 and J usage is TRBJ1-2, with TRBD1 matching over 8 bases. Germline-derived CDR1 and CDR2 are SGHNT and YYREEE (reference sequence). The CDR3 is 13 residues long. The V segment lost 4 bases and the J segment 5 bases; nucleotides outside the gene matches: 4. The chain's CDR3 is CASSPGQVYGYTF. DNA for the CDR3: TGTGCCAGCAGCCCGGGACAGGTGTATGGCTACACCTTC. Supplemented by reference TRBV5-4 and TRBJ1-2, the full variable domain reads ETGVTQSPTHLIKTRGQQVTLRCSSQSGHNTVSWYQQALGQGPQFIFQYYREEENGRGNFPPRFSGLQFPNYSSELNVNALELDDSALYLCASSPGQVYGYTFGSGTRLTVV.

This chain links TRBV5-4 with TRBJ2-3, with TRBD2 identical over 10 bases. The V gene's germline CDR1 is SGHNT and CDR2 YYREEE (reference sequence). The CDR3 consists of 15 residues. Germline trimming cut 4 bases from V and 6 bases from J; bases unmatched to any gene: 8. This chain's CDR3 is CASSAASGGRDTQYF. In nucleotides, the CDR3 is TGTGCCAGCAGCGCGGCTAGCGGGGGCAGGGATACGCAGTATTTT.

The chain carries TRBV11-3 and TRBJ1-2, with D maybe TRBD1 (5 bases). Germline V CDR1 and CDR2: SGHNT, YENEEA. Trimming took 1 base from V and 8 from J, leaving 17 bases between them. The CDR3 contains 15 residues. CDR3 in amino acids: CASSLVKSGRGGYTF. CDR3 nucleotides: TGTGCCAGCAGCTTAGTGAAGTCAGGGAGGGGAGGCTACACCTTC. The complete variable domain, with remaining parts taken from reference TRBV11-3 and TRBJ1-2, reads EAGVVQSPRYKIIEKKQPVAFWCNPISGHNTLYWYLQNLGQGPELLIRYENEEAVDDSQLPKDRFSAERLKGVDSTLKIQPAELGDSAVYLCASSLVKSGRGGYTFGSGTRLTVV.

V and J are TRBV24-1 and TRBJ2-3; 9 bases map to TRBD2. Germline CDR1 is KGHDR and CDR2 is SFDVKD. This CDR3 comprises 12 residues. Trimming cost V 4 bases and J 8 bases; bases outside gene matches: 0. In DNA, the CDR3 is TGTGCCACCAGTGAACTAGCGGGTACGCAGTATTTT. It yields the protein CATSELAGTQYF.

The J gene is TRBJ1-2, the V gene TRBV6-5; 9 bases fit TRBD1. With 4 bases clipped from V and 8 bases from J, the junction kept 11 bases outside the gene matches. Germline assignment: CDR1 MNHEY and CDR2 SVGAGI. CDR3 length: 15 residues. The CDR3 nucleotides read TGTGCCAGCAGTTTCACCCGGACAGGGGTGGGCGGCTACACCTTC. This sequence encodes CASSFTRTGVGGYTF.

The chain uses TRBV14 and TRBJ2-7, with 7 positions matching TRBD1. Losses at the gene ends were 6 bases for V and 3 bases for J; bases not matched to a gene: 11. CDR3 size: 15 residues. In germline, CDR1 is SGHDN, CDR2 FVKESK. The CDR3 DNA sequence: TGTGCCAGCAGTCAAACGGGACAGATACGCTACGAGCAGTACTTC. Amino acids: CASSQTGQIRYEQYF.

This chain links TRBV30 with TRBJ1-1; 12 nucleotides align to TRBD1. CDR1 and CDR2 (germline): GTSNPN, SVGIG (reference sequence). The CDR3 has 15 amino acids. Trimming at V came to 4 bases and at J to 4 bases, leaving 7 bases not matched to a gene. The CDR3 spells CAWNRPGQGATEAFF. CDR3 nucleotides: TGTGCCTGGAACCGTCCGGGACAGGGGGCCACTGAAGCTTTCTTT.

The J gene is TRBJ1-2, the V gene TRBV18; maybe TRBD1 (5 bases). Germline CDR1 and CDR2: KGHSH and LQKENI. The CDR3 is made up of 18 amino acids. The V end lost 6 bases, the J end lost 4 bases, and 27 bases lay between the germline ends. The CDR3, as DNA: TGTGCCAGCTCCCAATCATACACAGGAGGGTTGTTCGGCTATGGCTACACCTTC. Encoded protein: CASSQSYTGGLFGYGYTF.

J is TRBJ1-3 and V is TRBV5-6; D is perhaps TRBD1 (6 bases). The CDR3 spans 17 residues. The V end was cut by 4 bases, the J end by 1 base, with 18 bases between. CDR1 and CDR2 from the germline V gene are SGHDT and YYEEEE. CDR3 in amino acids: CASSLISDRFSGNTIYF. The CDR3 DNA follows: TGTGCCAGCAGCCTAATAAGTGACAGGTTTTCTGGAAACACCATATATTTT.

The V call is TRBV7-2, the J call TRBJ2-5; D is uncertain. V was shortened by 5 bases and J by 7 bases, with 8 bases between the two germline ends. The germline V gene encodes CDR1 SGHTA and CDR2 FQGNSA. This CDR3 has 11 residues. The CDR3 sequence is CASSMSWTQYF. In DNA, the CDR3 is TGTGCCAGCAGCATGAGTTGGACCCAGTACTTC. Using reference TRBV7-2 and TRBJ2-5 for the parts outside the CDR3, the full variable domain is GAGVSQSPSNKVTEKGKDVELRCDPISGHTALYWYRQSLGQGLEFLIYFQGNSAPDKSGLPSDRFSAERTGGSVSTLTIQRTQQEDSAVYLCASSMSWTQYFGPGTRLLVL.

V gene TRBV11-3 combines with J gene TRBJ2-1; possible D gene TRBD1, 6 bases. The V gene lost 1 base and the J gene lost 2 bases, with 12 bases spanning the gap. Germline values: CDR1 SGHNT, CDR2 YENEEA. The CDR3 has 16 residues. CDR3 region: CASSLGPGATYNEQFF. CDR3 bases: TGTGCCAGCAGCTTAGGGCCAGGGGCGACCTACAATGAGCAGTTCTTC.